These 32 T cell receptor beta chains came from one sample sequenced in a study of shared clonotypes between healthy human individuals. Sequencing was performed with immunoSEQ multiplex PCR; in TCRdb, only in-frame clones are kept and a portion is missing. Of under 2,000,000 clones in the sample, about 95% were seen once. Selected positively for CCR7 and CD45RO-negative, naive CD8 cells excluded terminally differentiated effector memory CD45RA+ cells. The sequencing sample was made of naive CD8+ T cells sorted from blood. These receptors were obtained from a man in his late teens or twenties in good health.

V is TRBV30 and J is TRBJ2-3; D possibly matches TRBD1 or TRBD2 (5 bases each). V was cut by 0 bases and J by 4 bases, with 20 bases left in between. This CDR3 is built from 17 residues. Looked up from germline, CDR1 is GTSNPN and CDR2 is SVGIG (reference sequence). The CDR3 here is CAWSVDLIGGYADTQYF. CDR3 sequence (DNA): TGTGCCTGGAGTGTAGACCTGATTGGGGGTTACGCAGATACGCAGTATTTT.

Points on this clone: This same CDR3 is encoded by further DNA sequences in the sample. The chain carries TRBV9 and TRBJ2-7; TRBD1 matches at 7 bases. Germline-derived CDR1 and CDR2 are SGDLS and YYNGEE. This CDR3 contains 14 residues. J was trimmed by 2 bases and V by 3 bases; bases with no gene match: 5. This chain's CDR3 is CASSEGQGAYEQYF. In DNA, the CDR3 is TGTGCCAGCAGCGAGGGGCAGGGGGCCTACGAGCAGTACTTC.

The chain links TRBV27 to TRBJ2-3; 8 nucleotides line up with TRBD2. Trimming took 6 bases from V and 5 from J; bases not matched to a gene: 16. Germline V gene data show CDR1 as MNHEY and CDR2 as SMNVEV (reference sequence). The CDR3 contains 17 residues. The CDR3 is CASSPYSTSARGDTQYF. CDR3 bases: TGTGCCAGCAGCCCTTATTCGACTAGCGCCAGGGGAGATACGCAGTATTTT.

This chain connects TRBV28 to TRBJ2-7; 7 bases agree with TRBD1. Germline values: CDR1 MDHEN, CDR2 SYDVKM. The V gene end was trimmed by 8 bases and the J gene end by 3 bases; junction bases not matched to a gene: 7. This CDR3 is built from 13 residues. In DNA form, the CDR3 reads TGTGCCAGCGGTACAGGGGCCCTCTACGAGCAGTACTTC. Translated: CASGTGALYEQYF.

The J gene is TRBJ2-7, the V gene TRBV27; possible D gene TRBD2, 6 bases. This CDR3 is 15 amino acids long. CDR1 and CDR2 from the germline V gene are MNHEY and SMNVEV (reference sequence). Deletions cut 6 bases from V and 6 bases from J, with 21 bases between. In DNA form, the CDR3 reads TGTGCCAGCAGAATGAGTAGCGGTCATAGTTTCGAGCAGTACTTC. This sequence encodes CASRMSSGHSFEQYF.

This sequence joins TRBV29-1 and TRBJ2-7; 9 positions agree with TRBD1. V lost 1 base to trimming and J lost 0 bases; unmatched junction nucleotides: 1. The length of the CDR3 is 14 residues. Germline V gene sequence: CDR1 SQVTM, CDR2 ANQGSEA. The CDR3 spells CSVEGTGASYEQYF. CDR3 nucleotides: TGCAGCGTTGAAGGGACAGGGGCCTCCTACGAGCAGTACTTC.

V is TRBV16 and J is TRBJ2-5, with a weak D call TRBD2 (6 bases). Germline loops: CDR1 KGHSY, CDR2 FQNENV. Trimming stripped 2 bases from V and 3 bases from J, with 13 bases between. There are 15 residues in the CDR3. CDR3: CASSQGGALEETQYF. CDR3 in DNA: TGTGCCAGCAGCCAAGGCGGGGCTTTGGAAGAGACCCAGTACTTC.

This clone came up a few times. V usage is TRBV19 and J usage is TRBJ1-5; perhaps TRBD1 as D (6 bases). V lost 4 bases to trimming and J lost 6 bases, with 13 bases between them. CDR1 LNHDA and CDR2 SQIVND come from the germline V gene (reference sequence). The CDR3 is 14 amino acids. The CDR3 loop is CASSNSGEGQPQHF. The CDR3 DNA sequence: TGTGCCAGTAGTAATTCAGGGGAAGGTCAGCCCCAGCATTTT.

This clone was recorded once. J is TRBJ2-1 and V is TRBV7-8; D is perhaps TRBD1 (5 bases). In germline, CDR1 is SGHVS, CDR2 FQNEAQ. This CDR3 has 17 residues. The V and J ends lost 5 bases and 0 bases respectively, with 17 bases between them. The CDR3 DNA reads as TGTGCCAGCAGCCGGAGACAGAGGACGAGCTCCTACAATGAGCAGTTCTTC. Translated: CASSRRQRTSSYNEQFF.

In regard to this clone: Other DNA sequences from this sample encode an identical CDR3 as well. The gene calls are TRBV9 and TRBJ2-2, with 9 bases that match TRBD2. The V and J ends lost 1 base and 2 bases, in that order; junction bases with no gene match: 0. CDR3 length: 15 amino acids. The germline gives CDR1 SGDLS, CDR2 YYNGEE. CDR3 nucleotides: TGTGCCAGCAGCGTACTAGCGGGAAACACCGGGGAGCTGTTTTTT. It is translated as CASSVLAGNTGELFF.

Worth noting for this clone: This sample also contains other DNA sequences that code for the same CDR3. J is TRBJ2-7 and V is TRBV15; D is unresolved. V was trimmed by 3 bases and J by 2 bases, leaving 8 bases between them. Looked up from germline, CDR1 is LNHNV and CDR2 is YYDKDF (reference sequence). The CDR3 has 13 residues. The CDR3 reads CATSRGSTYEQYF. The DNA of the CDR3 is TGTGCCACCAGCAGGGGGTCAACCTACGAGCAGTACTTC.

The CDR3 DNA is TGTGCCAGTAGTAACCAGACAGGGAGCTCCTACGAGCAGTACTTC. The encoded protein is CASSNQTGSSYEQYF. V usage is TRBV19 and J usage is TRBJ2-7, with 7 bases that match TRBD1. Trimming cost V 4 bases and J 0 bases; bases outside gene matches: 6. Germline V CDR1 and CDR2: LNHDA, SQIVND (reference sequence). The CDR3 runs to 15 residues. The full variable domain, its missing parts supplied by reference TRBV19 and TRBJ2-7, is DGGITQSPKYLFRKEGQNVTLSCEQNLNHDAMYWYRQDPGQGLRLIYYSQIVNDFQKGDIAEGYSVSREKKESFPLTVTSAQKNPTAFYLCASSNQTGSSYEQYFGPGTRLTVT.

The chain employs TRBV9 and TRBJ2-1; 14 bases are a match to TRBD2. The germline gives CDR1 SGDLS, CDR2 YYNGEE. The CDR3 spans 15 residues. With V trimmed by 3 bases and J by 14 bases, 10 bases remained unmatched. As DNA, the CDR3 is TGTGCCAGCAGCGCCGGGACTAGCGGGAGTAGCTACAAGTTCTTC. This translates into CASSAGTSGSSYKFF.

Only one count was recorded for this clone. The sample carries other DNA sequences with the same CDR3. The chain uses TRBV6-6 and TRBJ2-7; the D gene is possibly TRBD1 (5 bases). The CDR3 is 14 residues long. Germline lookup yields CDR1 MNHNY and CDR2 SVGAGI (reference sequence). V was trimmed by 2 bases and J by 1 base, leaving 9 bases between them. The chain's CDR3 is CASSYEDTSYEQYF. The DNA of the CDR3 is TGTGCCAGCAGTTACGAGGACACATCCTACGAGCAGTACTTC.

This clone was counted once. The V call is TRBV9, the J call TRBJ1-2, with TRBD1 matching over 7 bases. After removal of 0 bases from V and 4 bases from J, the junction contained 12 bases not matched to a gene. CDR3 length equals 17 residues. Germline CDR1 SGDLS, CDR2 YYNGEE. The CDR3 coding sequence is TGTGCCAGCAGCGTAGGGGAGGGACAGCTCCCTTTCTATGGCTACACCTTC. Its translation is CASSVGEGQLPFYGYTF.

The chain combines TRBV7-3 with TRBJ2-1, with D perhaps assigned TRBD1 or TRBD2 (5 bases each). The CDR3 runs to 16 residues. The V end was cut by 4 bases, the J end by 10 bases, with 23 bases between. Germline lookup yields CDR1 SGHTA and CDR2 FQGTGA. CDR3 nucleotides: TGTGCCAGCAGCTCTCACCGGGGACCGAAGTTTTGGGAGCAGTTCTTC. Translation: CASSSHRGPKFWEQFF.

The J gene is TRBJ2-5, the V gene TRBV4-1; 7 bases match TRBD1. V gave up 4 bases and J gave up 4 bases; unmatched junction bases: 12. The length of the CDR3 is 16 residues. From germline, CDR1 is MGHRA and CDR2 YSYEKL. The CDR3 protein is CASSPTETGAGETQYF. The CDR3 DNA is TGCGCCAGCAGCCCAACTGAAACAGGGGCGGGAGAGACCCAGTACTTC.

The chain links TRBV7-8 to TRBJ2-7; D not certain. CDR1 and CDR2 from the germline V gene are SGHVS and FQNEAQ. Deletions cut 4 bases from V and 5 bases from J, with 9 bases between. This CDR3 has 12 amino acids. The CDR3 region is CASSYGRDEQYF. The CDR3 region has the DNA TGTGCCAGCAGCTACGGACGAGACGAGCAGTACTTC.

As regards this clone: The same CDR3 also results from other DNA sequences found in this sample. The CDR3 coding sequence is TGTGCCAGCAGTTACTCGGAGGGGTTGGGGGAGCAGTACTTC. Amino acids: CASSYSEGLGEQYF. The chain combines TRBV6-5 with TRBJ2-7; a possible D gene is TRBD2 (6 bases). The CDR3 sequence is 14 residues long. Trimming left V 0 bases short and J 7 bases short, with 13 bases between. Germline-derived CDR1 and CDR2 are MNHEY and SVGAGI.

V and J are TRBV13 and TRBJ2-2; no clear D. The germline gives CDR1 PRHDT, CDR2 FYEKMQ (reference sequence). The CDR3 contains 15 residues. With 0 bases removed from V and 5 bases from J, the gap between germline ends came to 10 bases. CDR3 coding DNA: TGTGCCAGCAGCTTAGGACCTACTGGGACCGGGGAGCTGTTTTTT. The encoded protein is CASSLGPTGTGELFF.

This clone was counted a single time. The V call is TRBV15, the J call TRBJ2-2; 9 positions match TRBD2. The CDR3 length is 19 residues. Germline V gene lookup returns CDR1 LNHNV and CDR2 YYDKDF (reference sequence). V shed 1 base, J shed 6 bases, and the junction held 15 bases outside the gene matches. The CDR3 nucleotides read TGTGCCACCAGCAGAGGGGGGCCGGGTAGCGGGAGTTTCTCCGGGGAGCTGTTTTTT. Translating gives CATSRGGPGSGSFSGELFF.

V gene TRBV10-1 combines with J gene TRBJ1-6; TRBD1 is a possible D gene (5 bases). V lost 4 bases to trimming and J lost 7 bases, with 14 bases between them. The CDR3 is 15 residues long. Looked up from germline, CDR1 is WNHNN and CDR2 is SYGVQD (reference sequence). The CDR3 DNA follows: TGCGCCAGCAGTGCGACCGTGGCAGGGAATTCACCCCTCCACTTT. This codes for CASSATVAGNSPLHF.

The chain is built from TRBV6-1 and TRBJ1-3; no clear D. Germline CDR1 is MNHNS and CDR2 is SASEGT. The CDR3 is made up of 8 amino acids. With 10 bases removed from V and 7 bases from J, the gap between germline ends came to 2 bases. The CDR3 loop reads CANNTIYF. In DNA form, the CDR3 reads TGTGCCAACAACACCATATATTTT.

This clone was detected only once. Additional DNA sequences in this sample encode the identical CDR3. This sequence joins TRBV9 and TRBJ2-7, with 10 bases lining up with TRBD2. The CDR3 consists of 15 residues. Germline trimming cut 3 bases from V and 0 bases from J; bases unmatched to any gene: 3. The V gene's germline CDR1 is SGDLS and CDR2 YYNGEE. The CDR3 spells CASSEGLAASYEQYF. The CDR3 DNA reads as TGTGCCAGCAGCGAAGGACTAGCGGCCTCCTACGAGCAGTACTTC.

The rearrangement uses TRBV10-3 and TRBJ1-2, with a tentative D call TRBD1 (5 bases). The CDR3 sequence is 17 residues long. Germline assignment: CDR1 ENHRY and CDR2 SYGVKD. V shed 2 bases and J shed 0 bases, with 16 bases lying between them. The CDR3: CAISEAVREGANYGYTF. The CDR3 DNA reads TGTGCCATCAGTGAGGCAGTCAGGGAAGGAGCTAACTATGGCTACACCTTC.

In DNA form, the CDR3 reads TGTGCCAGCAGCTCTCTTAGGGGCGGTCTCTCCTACGAGCAGTACTTC. As protein: CASSSLRGGLSYEQYF. This chain joins TRBV7-8 and TRBJ2-7; the D gene is possibly TRBD1 (5 bases). Germline V CDR1 and CDR2: SGHVS, FQNEAQ. The CDR3 consists of 16 residues. V was shortened by 4 bases and J by 0 bases, with 16 bases between the two germline ends.

The chain links TRBV4-1 to TRBJ1-1; 10 bases agree with TRBD1. There are 16 residues in the CDR3. Looked up from germline, CDR1 is MGHRA and CDR2 is YSYEKL. V lost 6 bases, J lost 6 bases, and 13 bases stayed unmatched. CDR3 nucleotide sequence: TGCGCCAGCAGTCGGACAGGGGGACGAAACGACCCTGAAGCTTTCTTT. Translating it yields CASSRTGGRNDPEAFF.

The rearrangement joins TRBV30 to TRBJ2-7; no firm D call. Germline V gene sequence: CDR1 GTSNPN, CDR2 SVGIG (reference sequence). Trimming removed 7 bases at V and 0 bases at J, with 13 bases between. This CDR3 contains 13 residues. CDR3 sequence: CAYNHGGSYEQYF. The CDR3, as DNA: TGTGCCTACAATCATGGTGGCTCCTACGAGCAGTACTTC.

The rearrangement links TRBV27 to TRBJ2-1, with 11 bases that match TRBD1. V was clipped by 10 bases and J by 8 bases; unmatched bases: 7. CDR1 and CDR2 (germline): MNHEY, SMNVEV (reference sequence). The CDR3 consists of 13 residues. The DNA for the CDR3 is TGTGCCACCTCGGACAGGGGGCTCGATGAGCAGTTCTTC. This sequence encodes CATSDRGLDEQFF.

The chain uses TRBV29-1 and TRBJ1-1; weak D call: TRBD1 (6 bases). CDR1 SQVTM and CDR2 ANQGSEA come from the germline V gene. V was cut by 2 bases and J by 7 bases, with 23 bases left in between. This CDR3 spans 16 amino acids. The chain's CDR3 is CSVEKERGLDGIEAFF. For the CDR3, the DNA is TGCAGCGTTGAAAAAGAGAGGGGGTTAGACGGAATTGAAGCTTTCTTT.

This clone appeared once. The chain uses TRBV6-6 and TRBJ2-7; 8 positions match TRBD1. The V gene end was trimmed by 9 bases and the J gene end by 7 bases; junction bases not matched to a gene: 14. Germline assignment: CDR1 MNHNY and CDR2 SVGAGI (reference sequence). The CDR3 consists of 14 residues. DNA for the CDR3: TGTGCCAGTGTAGAAGGACAGGGAATCGGGGAGCAGTACTTC. This gives the protein CASVEGQGIGEQYF.

The chain carries TRBV5-6 and TRBJ2-2; D gene ambiguous. The germline V gene encodes CDR1 SGHDT and CDR2 YYEEEE. Trimming pared 3 bases from V and 7 bases from J, leaving 7 bases between. The CDR3 contains 12 residues. CDR3 nucleotide sequence: TGTGCCAGCAGCTCGGACGGCGGGGAGCTGTTTTTT. Its translation: CASSSDGGELFF. Drawing the rest from reference TRBV5-6 and TRBJ2-2, the complete variable domain is DAGVTQSPTHLIKTRGQQVTLRCSPKSGHDTVSWYQQALGQGPQFIFQYYEEEERQRGNFPDRFSGHQFPNYSSELNVNALLLGDSALYLCASSSDGGELFFGEGSRLTVL.